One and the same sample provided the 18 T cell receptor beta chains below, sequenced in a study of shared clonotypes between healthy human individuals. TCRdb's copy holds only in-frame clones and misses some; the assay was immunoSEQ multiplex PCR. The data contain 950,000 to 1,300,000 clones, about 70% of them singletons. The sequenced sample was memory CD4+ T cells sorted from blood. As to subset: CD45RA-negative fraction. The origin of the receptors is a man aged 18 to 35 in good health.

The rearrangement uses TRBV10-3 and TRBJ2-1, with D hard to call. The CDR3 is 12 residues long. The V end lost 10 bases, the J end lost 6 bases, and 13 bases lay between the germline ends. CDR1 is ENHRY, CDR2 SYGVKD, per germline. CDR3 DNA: TGTGCCAGCAGAGGATCGGGCAATGAGCAGTTCTTC. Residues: CASRGSGNEQFF.

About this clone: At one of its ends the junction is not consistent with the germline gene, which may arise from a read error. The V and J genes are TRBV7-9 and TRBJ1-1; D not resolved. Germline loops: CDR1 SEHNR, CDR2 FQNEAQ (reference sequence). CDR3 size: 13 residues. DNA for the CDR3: TGTGCCAGCAGCTTAACGGTGAAAACTGAAGCTTTCTTT. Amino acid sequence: CASSLTVKTEAFF.

CDR3 DNA sequence: TGCGCCAGCAGCCAAGGCCAGACCTCCTACAATGAGCAGTTCTTC. Amino acid sequence: CASSQGQTSYNEQFF. The chain combines TRBV4-1 with TRBJ2-1, with D unclear. Deletions cut 1 base from V and 0 bases from J, with 7 bases between. The CDR3 extends over 15 amino acids. CDR1 MGHRA and CDR2 YSYEKL come from the germline V gene.

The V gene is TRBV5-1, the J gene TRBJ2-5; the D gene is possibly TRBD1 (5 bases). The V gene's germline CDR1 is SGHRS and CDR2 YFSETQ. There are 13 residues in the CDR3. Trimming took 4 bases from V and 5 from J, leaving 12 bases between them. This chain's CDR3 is CASSPRDHETQYF. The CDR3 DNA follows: TGCGCCAGCAGCCCCAGGGATCACGAGACCCAGTACTTC. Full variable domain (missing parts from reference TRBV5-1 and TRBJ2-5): KAGVTQTPRYLIKTRGQQVTLSCSPISGHRSVSWYQQTPGQGLQFLFEYFSETQRNKGNFPGRFSGRQFSNSRSEMNVSTLELGDSALYLCASSPRDHETQYFGPGTRLLVL.

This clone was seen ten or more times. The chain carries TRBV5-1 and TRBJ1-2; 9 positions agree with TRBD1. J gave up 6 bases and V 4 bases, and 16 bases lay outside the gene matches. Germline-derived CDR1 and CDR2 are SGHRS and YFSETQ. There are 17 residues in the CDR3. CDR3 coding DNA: TGCGCCAGCAGCCCTGACTTAGGGACAGGGAGACGTGATGGCTACACCTTC. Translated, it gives CASSPDLGTGRRDGYTF.

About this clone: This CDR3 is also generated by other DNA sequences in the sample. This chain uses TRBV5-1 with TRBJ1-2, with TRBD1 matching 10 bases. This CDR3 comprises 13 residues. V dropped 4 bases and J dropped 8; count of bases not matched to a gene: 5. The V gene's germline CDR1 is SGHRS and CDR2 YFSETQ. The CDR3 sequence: CASSPTGGGGYTF. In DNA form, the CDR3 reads TGCGCCAGCAGCCCGACAGGGGGCGGAGGCTACACCTTC.

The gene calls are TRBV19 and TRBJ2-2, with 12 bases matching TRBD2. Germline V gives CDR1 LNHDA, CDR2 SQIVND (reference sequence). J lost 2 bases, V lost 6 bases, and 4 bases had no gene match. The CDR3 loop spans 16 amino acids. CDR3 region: CASSDGLAGNTGELFF. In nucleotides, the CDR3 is TGTGCCAGTAGCGACGGACTAGCGGGAAACACCGGGGAGCTGTTTTTT.

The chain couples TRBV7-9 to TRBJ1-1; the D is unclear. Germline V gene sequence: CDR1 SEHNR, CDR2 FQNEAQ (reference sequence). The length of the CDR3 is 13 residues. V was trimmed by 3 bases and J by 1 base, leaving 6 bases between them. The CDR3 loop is CASSFQQNTEAFF. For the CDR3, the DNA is TGTGCCAGCAGCTTTCAGCAGAACACTGAAGCTTTCTTT.

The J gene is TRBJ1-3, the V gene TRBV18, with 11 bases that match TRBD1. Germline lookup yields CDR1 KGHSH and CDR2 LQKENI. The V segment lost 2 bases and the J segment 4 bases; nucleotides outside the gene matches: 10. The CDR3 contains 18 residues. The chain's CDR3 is CASSPFMGQGESGNTIYF. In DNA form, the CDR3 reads TGTGCCAGCTCACCATTTATGGGACAGGGGGAGTCCGGAAACACCATATATTTT.

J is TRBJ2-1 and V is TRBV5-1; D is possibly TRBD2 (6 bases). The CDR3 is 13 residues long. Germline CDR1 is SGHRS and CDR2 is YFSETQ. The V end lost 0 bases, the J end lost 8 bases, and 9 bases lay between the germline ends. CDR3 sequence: CASSLVGGYEQFF. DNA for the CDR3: TGCGCCAGCAGCTTGGTCGGAGGGTATGAGCAGTTCTTC.

Here the CDR3 reads CAIGQTGDSTDTQYF. DNA of the CDR3: TGTGCCATCGGTCAGACAGGGGACAGCACAGATACGCAGTATTTT. This rearrangement joins TRBV10-3 to TRBJ2-3; 8 positions agree with TRBD1. The J segment lost 0 bases and the V segment lost 8 bases, leaving 7 bases of the junction unmatched. The length of the CDR3 is 15 residues. The germline V gene encodes CDR1 ENHRY and CDR2 SYGVKD.

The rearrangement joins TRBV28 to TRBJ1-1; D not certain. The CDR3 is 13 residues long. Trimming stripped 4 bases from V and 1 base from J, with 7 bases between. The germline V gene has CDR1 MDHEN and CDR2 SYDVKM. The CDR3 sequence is CASSSPGNTEAFF. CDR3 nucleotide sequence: TGTGCCAGCAGTTCCCCAGGGAACACTGAAGCTTTCTTT. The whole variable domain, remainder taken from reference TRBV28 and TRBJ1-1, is DVKVTQSSRYLVKRTGEKVFLECVQDMDHENMFWYRQDPGLGLRLIYFSYDVKMKEKGDIPEGYSVSREKKERFSLILESASTNQTSMYLCASSSPGNTEAFFGQGTRLTVV.

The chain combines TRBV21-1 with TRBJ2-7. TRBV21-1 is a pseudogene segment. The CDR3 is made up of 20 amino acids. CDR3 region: CASSKGTTLFLVGRPYEQYF. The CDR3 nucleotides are TGTGCCAGCAGCAAAGGGACCACCTTATTTCTAGTGGGTAGACCCTATGAGCAGTACTTC.

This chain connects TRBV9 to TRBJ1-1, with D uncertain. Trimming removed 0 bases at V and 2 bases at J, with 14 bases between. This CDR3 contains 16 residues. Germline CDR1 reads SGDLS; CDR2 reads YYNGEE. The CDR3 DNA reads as TGTGCCAGCAGCGTAGCTTATGGGAGGGAAAACACTGAAGCTTTCTTT. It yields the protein CASSVAYGRENTEAFF.

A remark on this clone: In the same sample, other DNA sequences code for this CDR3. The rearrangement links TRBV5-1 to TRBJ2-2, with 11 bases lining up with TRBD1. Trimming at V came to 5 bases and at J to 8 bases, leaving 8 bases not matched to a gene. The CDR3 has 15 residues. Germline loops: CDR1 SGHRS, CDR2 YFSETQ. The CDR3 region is CASSPGTGGTGELFF. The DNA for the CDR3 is TGCGCCAGCAGTCCTGGGACAGGGGGGACTGGGGAGCTGTTTTTT.

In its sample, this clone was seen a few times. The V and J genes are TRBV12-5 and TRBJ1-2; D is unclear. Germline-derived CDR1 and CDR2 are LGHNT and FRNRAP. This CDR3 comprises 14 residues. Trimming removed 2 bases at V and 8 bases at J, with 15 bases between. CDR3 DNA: TGTGCTAGTGGTTTGTCTGGCTCCACTTCGGGCTACACCTTC. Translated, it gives CASGLSGSTSGYTF.

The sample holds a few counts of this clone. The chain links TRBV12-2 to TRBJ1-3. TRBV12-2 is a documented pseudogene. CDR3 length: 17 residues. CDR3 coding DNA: TGTGCAAGTCGCTTAGGGTTCGGACTCCAGGGAGGAAACACCATATATTTT. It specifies CASRLGFGLQGGNTIYF.

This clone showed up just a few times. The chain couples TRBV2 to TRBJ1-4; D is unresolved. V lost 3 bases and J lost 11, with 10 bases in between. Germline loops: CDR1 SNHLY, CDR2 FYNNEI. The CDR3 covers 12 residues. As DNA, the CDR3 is TGTGCCAGCAGTGACGGACCGCGTAAACTGTTTTTT. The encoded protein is CASSDGPRKLFF.